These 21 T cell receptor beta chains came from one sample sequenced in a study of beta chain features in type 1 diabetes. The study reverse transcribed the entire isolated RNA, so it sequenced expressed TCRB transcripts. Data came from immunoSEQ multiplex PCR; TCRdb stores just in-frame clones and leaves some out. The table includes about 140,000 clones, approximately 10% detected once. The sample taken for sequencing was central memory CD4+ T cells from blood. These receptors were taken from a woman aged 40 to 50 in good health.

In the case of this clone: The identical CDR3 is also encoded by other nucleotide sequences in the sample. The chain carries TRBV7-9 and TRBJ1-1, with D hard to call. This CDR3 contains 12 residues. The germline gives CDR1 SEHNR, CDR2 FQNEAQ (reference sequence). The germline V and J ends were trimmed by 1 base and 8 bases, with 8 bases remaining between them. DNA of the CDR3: TGTGCCAGCAGCTTAGTAGTCACCGAAGCTTTCTTT. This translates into CASSLVVTEAFF.

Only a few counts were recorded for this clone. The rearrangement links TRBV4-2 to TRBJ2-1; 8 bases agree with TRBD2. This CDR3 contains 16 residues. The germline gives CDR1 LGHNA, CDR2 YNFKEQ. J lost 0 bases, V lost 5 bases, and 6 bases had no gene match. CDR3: CASSGGGQNSYNEQFF. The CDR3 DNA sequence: TGTGCCAGCAGCGGCGGGGGGCAAAACTCCTACAATGAGCAGTTCTTC.

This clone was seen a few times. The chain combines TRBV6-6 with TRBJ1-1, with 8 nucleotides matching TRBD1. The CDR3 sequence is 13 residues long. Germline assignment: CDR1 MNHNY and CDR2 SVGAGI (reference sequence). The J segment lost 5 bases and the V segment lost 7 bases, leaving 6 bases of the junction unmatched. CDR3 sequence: CASTTTGATEAFF. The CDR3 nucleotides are TGTGCCAGCACCACGACAGGGGCAACTGAAGCTTTCTTT.

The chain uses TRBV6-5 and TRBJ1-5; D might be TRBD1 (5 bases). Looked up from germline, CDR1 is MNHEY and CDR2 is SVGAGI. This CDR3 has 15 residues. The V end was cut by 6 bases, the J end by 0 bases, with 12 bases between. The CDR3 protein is CASRGGGGSNQPQHF. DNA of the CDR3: TGTGCCAGCAGGGGCGGGGGGGGTAGCAATCAGCCCCAGCATTTT.

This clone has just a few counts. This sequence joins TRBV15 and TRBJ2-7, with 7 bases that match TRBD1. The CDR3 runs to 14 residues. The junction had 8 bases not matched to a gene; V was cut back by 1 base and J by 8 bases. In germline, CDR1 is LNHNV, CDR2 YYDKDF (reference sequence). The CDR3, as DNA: TGTGCCACCAGCAGAGCCGGGACAGACGTACAGCAGTACTTC. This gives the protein CATSRAGTDVQQYF.

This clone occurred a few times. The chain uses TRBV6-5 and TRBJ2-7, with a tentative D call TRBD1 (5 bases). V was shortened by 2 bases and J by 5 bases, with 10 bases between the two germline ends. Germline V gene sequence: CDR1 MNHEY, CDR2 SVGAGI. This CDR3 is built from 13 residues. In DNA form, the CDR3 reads TGTGCCAGCAGTTACCCGGACATCAACGAGCAGTACTTC. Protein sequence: CASSYPDINEQYF.

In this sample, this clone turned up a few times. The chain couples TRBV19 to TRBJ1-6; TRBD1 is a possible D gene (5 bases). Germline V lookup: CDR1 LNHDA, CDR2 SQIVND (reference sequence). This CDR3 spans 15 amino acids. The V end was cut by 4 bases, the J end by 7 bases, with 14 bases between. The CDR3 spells CASSRRQSENSPLHF. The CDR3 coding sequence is TGTGCCAGTAGTAGACGACAGTCCGAGAATTCACCCCTCCACTTT.

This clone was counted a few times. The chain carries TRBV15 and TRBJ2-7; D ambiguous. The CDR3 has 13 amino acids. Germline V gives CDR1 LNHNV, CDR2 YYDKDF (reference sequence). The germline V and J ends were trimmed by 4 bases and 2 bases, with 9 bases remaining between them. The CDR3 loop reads CATSKYQAYEQYF. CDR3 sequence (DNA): TGTGCCACCAGCAAGTATCAGGCCTACGAGCAGTACTTC. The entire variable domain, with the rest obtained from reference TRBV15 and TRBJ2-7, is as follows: DAMVIQNPRYQVTQFGKPVTLSCSQTLNHNVMYWYQQKSSQAPKLLFHYYDKDFNNEADTPDNFQSRRPNTSFCFLDIRSPGLGDTAMYLCATSKYQAYEQYFGPGTRLTVT.

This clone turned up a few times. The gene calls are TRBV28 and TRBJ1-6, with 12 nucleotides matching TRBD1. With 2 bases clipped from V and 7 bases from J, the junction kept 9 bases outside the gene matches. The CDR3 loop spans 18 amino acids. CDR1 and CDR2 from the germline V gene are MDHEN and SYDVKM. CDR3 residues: CASSLTGTGGLGNSPLHF. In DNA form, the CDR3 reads TGTGCCAGCAGTTTAACCGGGACAGGGGGCCTTGGGAATTCACCCCTCCACTTT.

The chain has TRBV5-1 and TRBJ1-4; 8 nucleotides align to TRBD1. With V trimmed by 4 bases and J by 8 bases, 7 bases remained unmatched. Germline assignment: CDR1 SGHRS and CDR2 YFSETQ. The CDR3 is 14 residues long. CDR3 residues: CASSAGQGREKLFF. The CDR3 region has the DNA TGCGCCAGCAGCGCAGGACAGGGTCGAGAAAAACTGTTTTTT.

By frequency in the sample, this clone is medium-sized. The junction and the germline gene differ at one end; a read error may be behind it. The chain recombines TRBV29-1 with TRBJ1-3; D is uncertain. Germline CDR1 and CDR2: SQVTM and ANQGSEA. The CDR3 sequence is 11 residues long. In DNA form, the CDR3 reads TGCAGCGTTGAAGGGGCTGGCCGTCCCGAATTT. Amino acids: CSVEGAGRPEF.

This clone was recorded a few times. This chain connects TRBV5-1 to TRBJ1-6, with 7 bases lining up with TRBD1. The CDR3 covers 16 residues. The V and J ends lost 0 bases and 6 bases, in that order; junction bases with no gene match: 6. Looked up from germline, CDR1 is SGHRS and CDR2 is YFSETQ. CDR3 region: CASSLGQGIGNSPLHF. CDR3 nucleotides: TGCGCCAGCAGCTTGGGACAGGGAATTGGTAATTCACCCCTCCACTTT.

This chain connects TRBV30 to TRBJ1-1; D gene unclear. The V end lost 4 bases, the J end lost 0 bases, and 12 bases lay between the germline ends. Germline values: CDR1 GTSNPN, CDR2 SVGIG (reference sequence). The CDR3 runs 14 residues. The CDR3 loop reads CAWIRGQMNTEAFF. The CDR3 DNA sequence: TGTGCCTGGATTAGAGGGCAGATGAACACTGAAGCTTTCTTT.

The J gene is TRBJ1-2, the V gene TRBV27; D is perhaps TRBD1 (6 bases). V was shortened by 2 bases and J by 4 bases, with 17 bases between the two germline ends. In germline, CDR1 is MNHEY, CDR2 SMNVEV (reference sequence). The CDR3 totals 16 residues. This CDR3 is CASSLAPLEGGYGYTF. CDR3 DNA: TGTGCCAGCAGTTTAGCCCCTTTGGAAGGGGGCTATGGCTACACCTTC.

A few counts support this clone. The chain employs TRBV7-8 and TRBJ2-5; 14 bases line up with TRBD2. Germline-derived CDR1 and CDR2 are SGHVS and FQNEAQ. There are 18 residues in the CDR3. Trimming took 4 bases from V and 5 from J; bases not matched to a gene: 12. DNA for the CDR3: TGTGCCAGCAGCTCCGGACTAGCGGGGGGCTACCAATTCGAGACCCAGTACTTC. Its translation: CASSSGLAGGYQFETQYF.

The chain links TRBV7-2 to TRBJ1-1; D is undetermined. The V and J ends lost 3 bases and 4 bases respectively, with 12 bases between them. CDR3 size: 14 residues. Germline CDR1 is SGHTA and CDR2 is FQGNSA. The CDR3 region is CASSFNRGVTEAFF. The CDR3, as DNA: TGTGCCAGCAGCTTTAATCGTGGAGTCACTGAAGCTTTCTTT. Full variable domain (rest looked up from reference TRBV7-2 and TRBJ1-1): GAGVSQSPSNKVTEKGKDVELRCDPISGHTALYWYRQSLGQGLEFLIYFQGNSAPDKSGLPSDRFSAERTGGSVSTLTIQRTQQEDSAVYLCASSFNRGVTEAFFGQGTRLTVV.

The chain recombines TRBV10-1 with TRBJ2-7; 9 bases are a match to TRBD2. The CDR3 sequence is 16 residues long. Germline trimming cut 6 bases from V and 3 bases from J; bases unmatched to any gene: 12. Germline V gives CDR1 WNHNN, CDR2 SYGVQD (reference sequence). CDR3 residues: CASSAHGVAGDYEQYF. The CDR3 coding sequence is TGCGCCAGCAGCGCTCACGGCGTAGCGGGGGACTACGAGCAGTACTTC.

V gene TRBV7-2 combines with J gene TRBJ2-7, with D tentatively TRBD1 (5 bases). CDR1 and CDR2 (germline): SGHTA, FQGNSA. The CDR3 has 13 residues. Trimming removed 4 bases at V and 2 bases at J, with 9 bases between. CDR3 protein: CASSSRRAYEQYF. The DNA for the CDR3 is TGTGCCAGCAGCTCCCGCAGGGCCTACGAGCAGTACTTC.

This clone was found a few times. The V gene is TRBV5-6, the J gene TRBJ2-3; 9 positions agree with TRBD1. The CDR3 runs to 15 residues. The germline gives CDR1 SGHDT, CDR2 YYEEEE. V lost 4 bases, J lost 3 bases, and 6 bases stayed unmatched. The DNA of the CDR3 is TGTGCCAGCAGCCAAACAGGGGGCGGGACAGATACGCAGTATTTT. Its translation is CASSQTGGGTDTQYF.

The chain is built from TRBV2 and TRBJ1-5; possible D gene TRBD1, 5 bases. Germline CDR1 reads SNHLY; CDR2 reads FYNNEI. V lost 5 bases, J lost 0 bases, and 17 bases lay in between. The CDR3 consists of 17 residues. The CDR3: CASSYRLVGYSNQPQHF. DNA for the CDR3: TGTGCCAGCAGTTACAGGCTCGTGGGGTATAGCAATCAGCCCCAGCATTTT.

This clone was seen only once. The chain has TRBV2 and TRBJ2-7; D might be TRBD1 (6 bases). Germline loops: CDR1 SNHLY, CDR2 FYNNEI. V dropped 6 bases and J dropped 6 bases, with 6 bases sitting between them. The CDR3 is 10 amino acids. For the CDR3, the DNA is TGTGCCAGCAGGACAGGCGAGCAGTACTTC. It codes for CASRTGEQYF.